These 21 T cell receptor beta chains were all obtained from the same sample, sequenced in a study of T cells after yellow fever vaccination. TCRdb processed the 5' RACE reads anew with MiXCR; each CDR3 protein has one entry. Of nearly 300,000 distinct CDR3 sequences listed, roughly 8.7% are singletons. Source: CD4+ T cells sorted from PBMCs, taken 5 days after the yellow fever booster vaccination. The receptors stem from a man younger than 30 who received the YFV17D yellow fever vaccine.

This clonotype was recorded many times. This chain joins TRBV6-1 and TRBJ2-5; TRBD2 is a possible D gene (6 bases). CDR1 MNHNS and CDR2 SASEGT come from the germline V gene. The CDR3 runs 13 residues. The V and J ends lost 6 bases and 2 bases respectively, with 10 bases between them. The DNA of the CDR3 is TGTGCCAGCAGGCGGGGTCCGCAAGAGACCCAGTACTTC. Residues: CASRRGPQETQYF.

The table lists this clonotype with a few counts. The CDR3 nucleotides read TGCGCCAGCAGTAAGGGGCCAGACACTGAAGCTTTCTTT. This sequence encodes CASSKGPDTEAFF. This sequence joins TRBV5-1 and TRBJ1-1, with D tentatively TRBD1 (5 bases). CDR3 size: 13 residues. V was cut by 5 bases and J by 3 bases, with 11 bases left in between. Germline CDR1 reads SGHRS; CDR2 reads YFSETQ. The full variable domain, its missing parts supplied by reference TRBV5-1 and TRBJ1-1, is KAGVTQTPRYLIKTRGQQVTLSCSPISGHRSVSWYQQTPGQGLQFLFEYFSETQRNKGNFPGRFSGRQFSNSRSEMNVSTLELGDSALYLCASSKGPDTEAFFGQGTRLTVV.

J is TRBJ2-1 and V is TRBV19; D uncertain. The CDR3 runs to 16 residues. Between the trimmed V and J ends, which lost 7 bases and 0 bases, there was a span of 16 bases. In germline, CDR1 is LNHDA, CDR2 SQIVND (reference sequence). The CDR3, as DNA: TGTGCCAGTAATAATAATCTCGGCGGCTCCTACAATGAGCAGTTCTTC. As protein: CASNNNLGGSYNEQFF.

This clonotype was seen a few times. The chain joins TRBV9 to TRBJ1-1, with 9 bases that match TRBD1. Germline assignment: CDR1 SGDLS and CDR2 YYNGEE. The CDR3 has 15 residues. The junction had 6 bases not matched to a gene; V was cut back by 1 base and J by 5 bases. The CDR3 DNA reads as TGTGCCAGCAGCGTATTCCGGGACAGGGAAACTGAAGCTTTCTTT. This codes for CASSVFRDRETEAFF.

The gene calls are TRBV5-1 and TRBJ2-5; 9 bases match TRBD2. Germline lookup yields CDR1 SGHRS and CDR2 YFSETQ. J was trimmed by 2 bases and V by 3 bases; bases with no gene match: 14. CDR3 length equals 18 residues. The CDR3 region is CASSSLALAGTYQETQYF. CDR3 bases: TGCGCCAGCAGCTCCCTGGCGCTAGCGGGGACCTATCAAGAGACCCAGTACTTC.

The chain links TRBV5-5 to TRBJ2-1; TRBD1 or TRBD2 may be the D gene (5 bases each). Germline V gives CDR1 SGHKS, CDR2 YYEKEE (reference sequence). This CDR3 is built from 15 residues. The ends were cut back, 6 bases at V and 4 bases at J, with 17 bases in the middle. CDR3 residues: CASNPPGTQYNEQFF. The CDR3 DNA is TGTGCCAGCAACCCCCCCGGGACGCAATACAATGAGCAGTTCTTC.

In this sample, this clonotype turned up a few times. The CDR3 coding sequence is TGTGCCAGCAGCTCTAGGACGGACTATGGCTACACCTTC. This translates into CASSSRTDYGYTF. The rearrangement links TRBV9 to TRBJ1-2; D gene unclear. The V gene lost 4 bases and the J gene lost 3 bases, with 10 bases spanning the gap. In germline, CDR1 is SGDLS, CDR2 YYNGEE. CDR3 length: 13 residues. The entire variable domain, with the rest obtained from reference TRBV9 and TRBJ1-2, is as follows: DSGVTQTPKHLITATGQRVTLRCSPRSGDLSVYWYQQSLDQGLQFLIQYYNGEERAKGNILERFSAQQFPDLHSELNLSSLELGDSALYFCASSSRTDYGYTFGSGTRLTVV.

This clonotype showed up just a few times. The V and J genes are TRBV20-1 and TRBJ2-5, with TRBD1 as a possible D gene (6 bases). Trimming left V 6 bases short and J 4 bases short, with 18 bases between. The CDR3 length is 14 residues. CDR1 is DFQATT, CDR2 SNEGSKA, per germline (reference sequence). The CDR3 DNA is TGCAGTGCAGGGACACCCTGGGTTATAGAGACCCAGTACTTC. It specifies CSAGTPWVIETQYF.

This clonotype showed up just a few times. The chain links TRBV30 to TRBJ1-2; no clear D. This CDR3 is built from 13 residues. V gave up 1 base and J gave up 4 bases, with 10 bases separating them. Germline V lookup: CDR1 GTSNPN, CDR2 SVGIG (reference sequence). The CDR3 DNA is TGTGCCTGGAGTGCTCAGTATTCCTATGGCTACACCTTC. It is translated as CAWSAQYSYGYTF.

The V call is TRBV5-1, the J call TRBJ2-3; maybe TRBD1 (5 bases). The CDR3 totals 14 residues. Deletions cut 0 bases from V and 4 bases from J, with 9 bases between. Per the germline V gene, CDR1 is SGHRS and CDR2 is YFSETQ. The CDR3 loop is CASSLGPGPDTQYF. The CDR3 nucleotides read TGCGCCAGCAGCTTGGGCCCAGGGCCAGATACGCAGTATTTT. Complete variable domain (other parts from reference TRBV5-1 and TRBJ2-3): KAGVTQTPRYLIKTRGQQVTLSCSPISGHRSVSWYQQTPGQGLQFLFEYFSETQRNKGNFPGRFSGRQFSNSRSEMNVSTLELGDSALYLCASSLGPGPDTQYFGPGTRLTVL.

CDR3 amino acids: CASSFGGSHQPQHF. CDR3 DNA: TGTGCCAGCAGTTTTGGAGGCAGTCATCAGCCCCAGCATTTT. The chain joins TRBV27 to TRBJ1-5; D remains ambiguous. Germline CDR1 and CDR2: MNHEY and SMNVEV (reference sequence). V was clipped by 3 bases and J by 5 bases, with 11 bases between them. The CDR3 totals 14 residues.

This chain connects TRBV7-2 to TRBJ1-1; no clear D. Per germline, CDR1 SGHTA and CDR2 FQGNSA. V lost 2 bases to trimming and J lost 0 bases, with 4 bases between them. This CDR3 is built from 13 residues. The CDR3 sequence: CASSLPVNTEAFF. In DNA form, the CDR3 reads TGTGCCAGCAGCTTACCAGTGAACACTGAAGCTTTCTTT.

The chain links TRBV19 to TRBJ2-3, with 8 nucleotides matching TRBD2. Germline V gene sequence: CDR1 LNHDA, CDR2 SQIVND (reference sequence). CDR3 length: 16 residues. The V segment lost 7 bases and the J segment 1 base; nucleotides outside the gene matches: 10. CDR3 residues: CASTLGLALGTDTQYF. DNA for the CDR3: TGTGCCAGTACCCTCGGACTAGCTCTGGGCACAGATACGCAGTATTTT. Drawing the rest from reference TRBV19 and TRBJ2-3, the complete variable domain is DGGITQSPKYLFRKEGQNVTLSCEQNLNHDAMYWYRQDPGQGLRLIYYSQIVNDFQKGDIAEGYSVSREKKESFPLTVTSAQKNPTAFYLCASTLGLALGTDTQYFGPGTRLTVL.

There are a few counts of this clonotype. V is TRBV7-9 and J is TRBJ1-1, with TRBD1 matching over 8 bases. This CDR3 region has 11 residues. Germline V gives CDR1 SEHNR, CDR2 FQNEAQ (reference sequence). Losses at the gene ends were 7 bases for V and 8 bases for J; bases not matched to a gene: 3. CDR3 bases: TGTGCCAGCAACAGGGGGGCCGAAGCTTTCTTT. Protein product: CASNRGAEAFF.

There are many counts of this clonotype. CDR3 sequence reads: CSARELAGVLWEQYV. CDR3 coding DNA: TGCAGTGCTAGAGAATTGGCGGGAGTCTTGTGGGAGCAGTACGTC. The genes are TRBV20-1 and TRBJ2-7; 7 positions match TRBD2. The CDR3 consists of 15 residues. V lost 0 bases, J lost 7 bases, and 12 bases stayed unmatched. The germline gives CDR1 DFQATT, CDR2 SNEGSKA (reference sequence).

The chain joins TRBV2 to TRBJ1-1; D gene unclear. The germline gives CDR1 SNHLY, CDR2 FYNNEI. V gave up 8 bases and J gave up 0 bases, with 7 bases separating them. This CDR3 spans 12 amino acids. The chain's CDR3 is CASERLNTEAFF. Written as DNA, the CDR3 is TGTGCCAGCGAGCGGCTGAACACTGAAGCTTTCTTT.

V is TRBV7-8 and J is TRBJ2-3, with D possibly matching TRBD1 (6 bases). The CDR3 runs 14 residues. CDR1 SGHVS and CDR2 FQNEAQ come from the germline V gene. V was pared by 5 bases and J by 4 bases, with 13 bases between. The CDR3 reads CASSAGTGSDTQYF. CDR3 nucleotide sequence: TGTGCCAGCAGCGCAGGTACAGGGTCAGATACGCAGTATTTT.

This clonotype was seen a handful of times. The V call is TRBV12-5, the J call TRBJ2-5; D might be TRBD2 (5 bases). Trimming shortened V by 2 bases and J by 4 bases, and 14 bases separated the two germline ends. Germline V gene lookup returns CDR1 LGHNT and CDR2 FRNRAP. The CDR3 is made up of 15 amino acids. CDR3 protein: CASGLYRGGGETQYF. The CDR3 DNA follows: TGTGCTAGTGGTTTGTACCGAGGTGGAGGAGAGACCCAGTACTTC.

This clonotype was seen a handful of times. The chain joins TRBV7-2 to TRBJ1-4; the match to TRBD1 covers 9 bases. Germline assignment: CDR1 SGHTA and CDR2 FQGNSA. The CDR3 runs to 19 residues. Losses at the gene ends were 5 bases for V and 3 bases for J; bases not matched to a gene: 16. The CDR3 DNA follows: TGTGCCAGCAGCCCAGTCCCGGGACAGGGTCCTGTCTCTAATGAAAAACTGTTTTTT. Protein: CASSPVPGQGPVSNEKLFF.

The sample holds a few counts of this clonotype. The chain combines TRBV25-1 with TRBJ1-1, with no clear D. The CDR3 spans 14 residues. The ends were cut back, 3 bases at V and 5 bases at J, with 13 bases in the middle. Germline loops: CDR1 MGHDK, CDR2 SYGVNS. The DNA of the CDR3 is TGTGCCAGCAGTGATCGCAGCGAATGGACTGAAGCTTTCTTT. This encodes CASSDRSEWTEAFF.

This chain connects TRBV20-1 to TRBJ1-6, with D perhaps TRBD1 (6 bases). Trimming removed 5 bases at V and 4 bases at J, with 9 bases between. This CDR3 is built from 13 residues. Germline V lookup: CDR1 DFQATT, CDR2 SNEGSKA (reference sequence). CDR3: CSAPTGYNSPLHF. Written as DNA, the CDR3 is TGCAGTGCTCCGACAGGTTATAATTCACCCCTCCACTTT.